The T cell receptor beta chain under discussion was sequenced for a study of shared clonotypes between healthy human individuals. General study results and limits: What naive subsets generally showed was a larger estimated richness than memory subsets showed. Naive CD4 clonotype sharing across a few donors was about 5%.

On this clone itself: What it recognizes is unknown.

The length of the CDR3 is 15 residues. Germline-derived CDR1 and CDR2 are KGHSH and LQKENI. Trimming shortened V by 2 bases and J by 0 bases, and 11 bases separated the two germline ends. Libraries were prepared by immunoSEQ multiplex PCR; TCRdb keeps only in-frame clonotypes and omits some of them. The sample shows some 630,000 clones, about two thirds of them seen only once. This chain joins TRBV18 and TRBJ2-7; weak D call: TRBD2 (6 bases). Sequencing input: memory CD4+ T cells sorted from blood. The subset here: CD45RA-negative fraction. This clonotype was obtained from a woman in her twenties or thirties in good health. CDR3 protein: CASSPASGVSYEQYF. CDR3 in DNA: TGTGCCAGCTCACCAGCGTCGGGGGTCTCCTACGAGCAGTACTTC.